The rows below give T cell receptor beta chains drawn from one sample of a study of shared clonotypes between healthy human individuals. Data came from immunoSEQ multiplex PCR; TCRdb stores just in-frame clones and leaves some out. The sample shows approximately 1,000,000 clones, approximately 77% of them seen only once. Specimen: memory CD4+ T cells from PBMCs. These receptors all stem from a man younger than 30 in good health. Some clones in this sample may be carry-over from other donors' samples. Each CDR3 is given with its conserved first and last residue. The D gene is left open where the match is weak. Not every row has a clone size; where given, it reads once, few, many or a size class.

j_call | v_call | clone_size | d_call | cdr3_nt | cdr3_aa
TRBJ1-3 | TRBV6-6 | - | - | TGTGCCAGCAGGCCGGACGGAGGGCGAGGAAACACCATATATTTT | CASRPDGGRGNTIYF
TRBJ2-1 | TRBV5-7 | - | - | TGTGCCAGCAGCCTGGCCCTGACAGGACCGTACAATGAGCAGTTCTTC | CASSLALTGPYNEQFF
TRBJ2-1 | TRBV11-3 | - | - | TGTGCCAGCAGCTCCGAAGAAGTCCTCAATGAGCAGTTCTTC | CASSSEEVLNEQFF
TRBJ1-2 | TRBV4-1 | - | - | TGCGCCAGCAGCCCACCATTAGGTGGCTACACCTTC | CASSPPLGGYTF
TRBJ2-3 | TRBV6-1 | many | - | TGTGCCAGCAGTGGCCAATCAGGGTCAGATACGCAGTATTTT | CASSGQSGSDTQYF
TRBJ2-7 | TRBV7-2 | few | - | TGTGCCAGCAGCCGTAACACGGGTTACGAGCAGTACTTC | CASSRNTGYEQYF
TRBJ2-5 | TRBV7-3 | - | TRBD1 | TGTGCCAGCAGCTCCAACAGGGGTCCTCAAGAGACCCAGTACTTC | CASSSNRGPQETQYF
TRBJ2-1 | TRBV27 | few | - | TGTGCCAGCAGTTTGGCTGCAGGGTACGGCGATGAGCAGTTCTTC | CASSLAAGYGDEQFF
TRBJ2-7 | TRBV25-1 | few | - | TGTGCCAGCAGTGAGTCAACCTACGAGCAGTACTTC | CASSESTYEQYF
TRBJ2-1 | TRBV29-1 | - | TRBD2 | TGCAGCGACGGGGGGGAGGGAAACAATGAGCAGTTCTTC | CSDGGEGNNEQFF
TRBJ1-2 | TRBV5-6 | - | - | TGTGCCAGCAGCTTGTCGTTGTCAGGGATAATCTATGGCTACACCTTC | CASSLSLSGIIYGYTF
TRBJ2-2 | TRBV7-3 | - | - | TGTGCCAGCAGCCAACAGGGGACTGGGGAGCTGTTTTTT | CASSQQGTGELFF
TRBJ2-2 | TRBV29-1 | - | - | TGCAGCGTTGCATACGGCCAGTGGGGCGGGGAGCTGTTTTTT | CSVAYGQWGGELFF
TRBJ2-3 | TRBV25-1 | - | TRBD2 | TGTGCCAGCAGAGTTACTAGCGGGAGGGCCGGAACAGATACGCAGTATTTT | CASRVTSGRAGTDTQYF
TRBJ1-2 | TRBV5-1 | - | TRBD1 | TGCGCCAGCAGCGAAGGGGGCGCAACGGCTGGCTACACCTTC | CASSEGGATAGYTF
TRBJ1-1 | TRBV6-5 | - | - | TGTGCCAGCAGTTCCGACGTGGGGACTGAAGCTTTCTTT | CASSSDVGTEAFF
TRBJ1-5 | TRBV2 | - | TRBD1 | TGTGCCAGCAGGGCCGGGACAGGGGGTCAGCCCCAGCATTTT | CASRAGTGGQPQHF
TRBJ2-7 | TRBV7-8 | - | - | TGTGCCAGCAGCTTAGAGGAGGGAGGACCCTACGAGCAGTACTTC | CASSLEEGGPYEQYF
TRBJ1-3 | TRBV28 | - | - | TGTGCCAGCAGTTTGTCTGGAAACACCATATATTTT | CASSLSGNTIYF
TRBJ2-5 | TRBV29-1 | - | - | TGCAGCGTTGAAGGGGGGTCAGGGGCCGTGAGAGAGACCCAGTACTTC | CSVEGGSGAVRETQYF
TRBJ2-3 | TRBV5-1 | - | TRBD2 | TGCGCCAGCAGTCCTGTTCTAGCGGGGAACACAGATACGCAGTATTTT | CASSPVLAGNTDTQYF
TRBJ2-7 | TRBV18 | - | - | TGTGCCAGCTCACCACCAAGGACAGCACACGAGCAGTACTTC | CASSPPRTAHEQYF
TRBJ2-6 | TRBV7-2 | few | - | TGTGCCAGCAGCCTAGGGGGGCAGATGTCTGGGGCCAACGTCCTGACTTTC | CASSLGGQMSGANVLTF
TRBJ2-2 | TRBV10-3 | once | TRBD2 | TGTGCCATCAGTGCACTTACTAGCGGGAGAAACACCGGGGAGCTGTTTTTT | CAISALTSGRNTGELFF
TRBJ1-2 | TRBV19 | - | - | TGTGCCAGTACCATGATGGGGAACTATGGCTACACCTTC | CASTMMGNYGYTF
TRBJ2-7 | TRBV5-4 | - | - | TGTGCCAGCAGCTTGAGACCCCGGAAAGCCTACGAGCAGTACTTC | CASSLRPRKAYEQYF
TRBJ1-1 | TRBV7-3 | - | - | TGTGCCAGCAGCTTAGATCCTCAGAACACTGAAGCTTTCTTT | CASSLDPQNTEAFF
TRBJ1-5 | TRBV7-2 | many | TRBD1 | TGTGCCAGCAGCTCTGGACAGGCTGGCAATCAGCCCCAGCATTTT | CASSSGQAGNQPQHF
TRBJ2-1 | TRBV7-2 | - | - | TGTGCCAGCAGCGTCTTCAATGAGCAGTTCTTC | CASSVFNEQFF
TRBJ2-5 | TRBV9 | - | - | TGTGCCAGCAGCGTAGACTTAGGGGCACCCCGATACTTC | CASSVDLGAPRYF
TRBJ2-1 | TRBV6-7 | once | - | TGTGCCACCCAGGGGTACAATGAGCAGTTCTTC | CATQGYNEQFF
TRBJ2-7 | TRBV6-1 | - | TRBD2 | TGTGCCAGCAAATTAGCGGGAGACCCCTCCTACGAGCAGTACTTC | CASKLAGDPSYEQYF
TRBJ2-3 | TRBV27 | - | TRBD2 | TGTGCCAGCAGTTTTCTCCCCCCGGGGAGGGGCACAGATACGCAGTATTTT | CASSFLPPGRGTDTQYF
TRBJ1-5 | TRBV10-3 | - | - | TGTGCCATCAGTGTCTCCCCGAATCAGCCCCAGCATTTT | CAISVSPNQPQHF
TRBJ2-7 | TRBV9 | few | - | TGTGCCAGCAGCCCCCGGACGAGCTCCTACGAGCAGTACTTC | CASSPRTSSYEQYF
TRBJ1-2 | TRBV27 | few | TRBD1 | TGTGCCAGCGCTACAGGGGGCCTCTATGGCTACACCTTC | CASATGGLYGYTF
TRBJ1-2 | TRBV29-1 | - | - | TGCAGCGCTGGGGACACGAATTATGGCTACACCTTC | CSAGDTNYGYTF
TRBJ2-3 | TRBV4-1 | - | - | TGCGCCAGCAGCCCGGGACAGATGGGAGGGGATACGCAGTATTTT | CASSPGQMGGDTQYF
TRBJ2-5 | TRBV28 | - | TRBD2 | TGTGCCAGCAGTTTATTCGGTAGCGGGAGTTTTGAGACCCAGTACTTC | CASSLFGSGSFETQYF
TRBJ2-3 | TRBV4-3 | - | - | TGCGCCAGCAGCCAAGATATCGGCGGCTACTCTAGCACAGATACGCAGTATTTT | CASSQDIGGYSSTDTQYF
TRBJ2-5 | TRBV27 | - | - | TGTGCCAGCAGTGCCTACCGCCCGGAGACCCAGTACTTC | CASSAYRPETQYF